The TCR beta chain described here comes from a study of blood T cell repertoires in COVID-19 (TCRdb year 2020). The study in broad terms: Collaborator samples came from the United States, Italy and Spain and covered acute and convalescent phases of COVID-19. The material from the prospective study consisted of cDNA or gDNA derived from T cells, B-cell-depleted T cells, or PBMCs. HLA class I and class II types, where available, came from metadata supplied by the sample provider rather than from assay-based typing. A freely available public database, intended as a resource for researchers studying the immune response to SARS-CoV-2, is where the repertoires were released. The samples were drawn from the first 160 participants of the ongoing ImmuneRACE study and from 1,200 or so subjects provided by 6 global collaborators. Deeply sampled blood TCRbeta repertoires from subjects exposed to, actively infected with, or recovered from COVID-19 were included in the dataset. The sample metadata nearly always contained a de-identified subject ID, COVID-19 status, age in years and sex.

Summary of the overall study and its limitations: How much clinical and demographic metadata was included differed by source and by participant, and the metadata was provided uncurated.

Enrolling through a virtual design, the prospective study's participants ranged in age from roughly 18 to 95 years and lived across more than 20 United States geographic areas. Cohort assignment in the prospective study relied on participant-reported clinical history from a screening survey and a study questionnaire. Exposed participants were defined as having been in contact with someone with a PCR-confirmed or clinician-diagnosed COVID-19 case within 2 weeks of study entry. Mobile phlebotomists in the prospective study collected whole blood, serum and a nasopharyngeal or oropharyngeal swab from every participant. Additional blood draws and questionnaires over an approximately two-month period could optionally be provided by prospective study participants. Before DNA extraction, prospective study blood samples were shipped either frozen or at room temperature. TCRbeta CDR3 regions were amplified from genomic DNA by means of the immunoSEQ Assay, a bias-controlled multiplex PCR. On the study's bioinformatics: Nucleated cell counts per sample were estimated from amplification of reference gene primers within the assay. To quantify the absolute abundance of each unique TCRbeta CDR3 rearrangement, sequence reads were collapsed and filtered. Productive Simpson clonality was computed per sample as the square root of Simpson's diversity index over productive rearrangements. TCRdb carries this immuneACCESS record with in-frame sequences only. Its versions omit some clonotypes, under half of them owing to an unresolved V gene in the studies checked, with the rest unexplained. V, J and clone size were drawn from that table, and D and trimming were deduced from the DNA. The sample table lists approximately 190,000 clones, 84% of them with a count of one. The ten largest clones take up around 2.9% of the sample.

Remarks on this clone: Its antigen specificity is not known. It has no much larger one-base neighbor in the sample; base qualities were not kept.

The specimen sequenced was PBMCs or T cells enriched from blood (not recorded which). This TCR derives from a woman between 25 and 40 years old who had been exposed to COVID-19.

This receptor carries the CDR3 CASSFLGDEAFF. DNA sequence: TGCGCCAGCAGCTTTCTCGGGGATGAAGCTTTCTTT. The chain is assembled from TRBV5-1 and TRBJ1-1, with the D gene not confidently named. From a lookup of the germline V gene, CDR1 and CDR2 are SGHRS and YFSETQ. The germline ends are 9 bases apart after V is trimmed by 2 bases and J by 7 bases. The CDR3 contains 12 residues, cysteine and phenylalanine counted. The retained sequence is limited to the CDR3, 36 bases, with the frame set at the first base.